These 32 T cell receptor beta chains came from one sample sequenced in a study of T cell responses to AZD1222 COVID-19 vaccine. Generated by immunoSEQ multiplex PCR, the TCRdb table keeps only in-frame clones and is missing some. The table has some 130,000 clones, roughly 90% seen once. The source was peripheral blood, collected on day 0 of AZD1222 vaccination. Receptors originate from an adult in good health.

This chain links TRBV28 with TRBJ1-6, with 9 bases aligning to TRBD1. CDR1 and CDR2 from the germline V gene are MDHEN and SYDVKM. With 5 bases clipped from V and 8 bases from J, the junction kept 10 bases outside the gene matches. CDR3 length: 16 residues. The CDR3 region is CASSPLQGAQDSPLHF. The CDR3 nucleotides read TGTGCCAGCAGTCCCTTACAGGGGGCTCAAGATTCACCCCTCCACTTT.

This chain connects TRBV7-8 to TRBJ1-6; 8 nucleotides align to TRBD1. The CDR3 spans 14 residues. Germline V gene sequence: CDR1 SGHVS, CDR2 FQNEAQ. The V segment lost 7 bases and the J segment 10 bases; nucleotides outside the gene matches: 9. The CDR3 protein is CASNDRGKGSPLHF. The DNA of the CDR3 is TGTGCCAGCAACGACAGGGGAAAGGGGTCACCCCTCCACTTT.

The genes are TRBV4-1 and TRBJ1-2; D gene ambiguous. This CDR3 has 15 residues. Trimming left V 3 bases short and J 1 base short, with 12 bases between. Germline CDR1 and CDR2: MGHRA and YSYEKL. In DNA, the CDR3 is TGCGCCAGCAGCCACACGGAGAGTTTTAACTATGGCTACACCTTC. Protein product: CASSHTESFNYGYTF.

The genes are TRBV4-3 and TRBJ1-2; D gene uncertain. Trimming took off 0 bases at V and 6 bases at J, with 14 bases between the two ends. Germline CDR1 reads LGHNA; CDR2 reads YSLEER. The CDR3 length is 15 residues. The CDR3 DNA is TGCGCCAGCAGCCAAGATGCGGGATACCCAGATGGCTACACCTTC. It encodes CASSQDAGYPDGYTF.

The genes are TRBV15 and TRBJ1-1; perhaps TRBD1 as D (5 bases). Trimming removed 5 bases at V and 7 bases at J, with 14 bases between. Germline lookup yields CDR1 LNHNV and CDR2 YYDKDF (reference sequence). The CDR3 consists of 13 residues. In DNA form, the CDR3 reads TGTGCCACCAGCGGGGCCAAAGGGATTGAAGCTTTCTTT. This codes for CATSGAKGIEAFF.

The V and J genes are TRBV28 and TRBJ2-3, with 10 bases aligning to TRBD2. This CDR3 has 15 amino acids. In germline, CDR1 is MDHEN, CDR2 SYDVKM. The ends lost 7 bases at V and 5 bases at J; junction bases unmatched: 9. CDR3 DNA: TGTGCCAGCATGCCCCTAGCGGGAGTTGGAGATACGCAGTATTTT. This encodes CASMPLAGVGDTQYF. Complete variable domain (other parts from reference TRBV28 and TRBJ2-3): DVKVTQSSRYLVKRTGEKVFLECVQDMDHENMFWYRQDPGLGLRLIYFSYDVKMKEKGDIPEGYSVSREKKERFSLILESASTNQTSMYLCASMPLAGVGDTQYFGPGTRLTVL.

The chain links TRBV27 to TRBJ2-1; no clear D. This CDR3 comprises 11 residues. CDR1 and CDR2 from the germline V gene are MNHEY and SMNVEV (reference sequence). V was cut by 7 bases and J by 7 bases, with 8 bases left in between. Written as DNA, the CDR3 is TGTGCCAGCACATCAGCGAATGAGCAGTTCTTC. Residues: CASTSANEQFF.

The rearrangement uses TRBV5-1 and TRBJ1-2; maybe TRBD1 (5 bases). The length of the CDR3 is 12 residues. V was shortened by 3 bases and J by 4 bases, with 7 bases between the two germline ends. Germline-derived CDR1 and CDR2 are SGHRS and YFSETQ. Here the CDR3 reads CASSSDSYGYTF. The CDR3 DNA reads as TGCGCCAGCAGCTCAGACAGCTATGGCTACACCTTC.

A few counts support this clone. This rearrangement joins TRBV30 to TRBJ1-6; a possible D gene is TRBD1 (5 bases). V lost 2 bases and J 7 bases, leaving 18 bases between the germline ends. Germline lookup yields CDR1 GTSNPN and CDR2 SVGIG (reference sequence). The CDR3 totals 16 residues. CDR3 in DNA: TGTGCCTGGAGTCACTACAGGCGAAATAAAAATTCACCCCTCCACTTT. Residues: CAWSHYRRNKNSPLHF.

This chain uses TRBV5-4 with TRBJ1-2, with TRBD1 matching over 9 bases. From germline, CDR1 is SGHNT and CDR2 YYREEE (reference sequence). V lost 4 bases to trimming and J lost 3 bases; unmatched junction nucleotides: 7. The CDR3 is 15 residues long. Written as DNA, the CDR3 is TGTGCCAGCAGCCCACAGGGGGCAGTGGACTATGGCTACACCTTC. Encoded protein: CASSPQGAVDYGYTF.

This sequence joins TRBV7-9 and TRBJ1-5; maybe TRBD1 (5 bases). Germline loops: CDR1 SEHNR, CDR2 FQNEAQ (reference sequence). The CDR3 has 13 amino acids. V was cut by 4 bases and J by 4 bases, with 8 bases left in between. CDR3 loop: CASSSTENQPQHF. The CDR3 DNA follows: TGTGCCAGCAGCTCGACAGAGAATCAGCCCCAGCATTTT.

The V call is TRBV10-3, the J call TRBJ1-2; 8 bases agree with TRBD1. V lost 3 bases to trimming and J lost 3 bases; unmatched junction nucleotides: 12. The CDR3 length is 17 residues. The germline gives CDR1 ENHRY, CDR2 SYGVKD. CDR3 sequence (DNA): TGTGCCATCAGTGATAACCCCAGGACAGGGTTGGACTATGGCTACACCTTC. Amino acids: CAISDNPRTGLDYGYTF.

The chain couples TRBV20-1 to TRBJ2-7; D remains unclear. V was trimmed by 1 base and J by 6 bases, leaving 4 bases between them. Germline assignment: CDR1 DFQATT and CDR2 SNEGSKA (reference sequence). CDR3 length equals 10 residues. The CDR3: CSARAGEQYF. The DNA of the CDR3 is TGCAGTGCTAGAGCCGGCGAGCAGTACTTC.

The chain has TRBV5-5 and TRBJ1-6; 8 nucleotides line up with TRBD1. This CDR3 comprises 16 residues. The V gene end was trimmed by 4 bases and the J gene end by 7 bases; junction bases not matched to a gene: 10. Per germline, CDR1 SGHKS and CDR2 YYEKEE (reference sequence). The CDR3 coding sequence is TGTGCCAGCAGCAAGAATATAGGACAGGGCAATTCACCCCTCCACTTT. The encoded protein is CASSKNIGQGNSPLHF.

The rearrangement links TRBV9 to TRBJ2-2; 9 bases are shared with TRBD1. Losses at the gene ends were 3 bases for V and 6 bases for J; bases not matched to a gene: 9. This CDR3 has 16 residues. Germline loops: CDR1 SGDLS, CDR2 YYNGEE. The CDR3 reads CASSAPQGALSGELFF. CDR3 DNA sequence: TGTGCCAGCAGCGCCCCACAGGGGGCGCTTTCCGGGGAGCTGTTTTTT.

The count of this clone is one. J is TRBJ1-1 and V is TRBV6-2 or TRBV6-3; D is undetermined. The V end was cut by 6 bases, the J end by 0 bases, with 14 bases between. The CDR3 has 15 amino acids. From germline, CDR1 is MNHEY and CDR2 SVGEGT. This chain's CDR3 is CASSPPRLMNTEAFF. The CDR3 DNA is TGTGCCAGCAGCCCTCCTCGTCTCATGAACACTGAAGCTTTCTTT.

The gene calls are TRBV7-9 and TRBJ1-2; tentatively, D is TRBD1 (5 bases). Germline V gene data show CDR1 as SEHNR and CDR2 as FQNEAQ (reference sequence). There are 15 residues in the CDR3. V was trimmed by 1 base and J by 4 bases, leaving 13 bases between them. CDR3 sequence: CASSLVLTGTYGYTF. DNA of the CDR3: TGTGCCAGCAGCTTAGTATTAACAGGAACCTATGGCTACACCTTC.

The chain is built from TRBV5-5 and TRBJ1-2; 7 nucleotides agree with TRBD1. The length of the CDR3 is 14 residues. CDR1 and CDR2 (germline): SGHKS, YYEKEE (reference sequence). V shed 4 bases, J shed 6 bases, and the junction held 9 bases outside the gene matches. The CDR3 reads CASSITGTENGYTF. The CDR3 nucleotides are TGTGCCAGCAGCATAACCGGGACAGAGAATGGCTACACCTTC.

V and J are TRBV5-5 and TRBJ1-2, with TRBD1 as a possible D gene (5 bases). Germline CDR1 and CDR2: SGHKS and YYEKEE (reference sequence). CDR3 length: 14 residues. Between the trimmed V and J ends, which lost 1 base and 4 bases, there was a span of 11 bases. CDR3 amino acids: CASSLIDRFYGYTF. The DNA for the CDR3 is TGTGCCAGCAGCTTGATCGACAGATTCTATGGCTACACCTTC.

The J gene is TRBJ1-2, the V gene TRBV19, with a weak D call TRBD1 (5 bases). Germline-derived CDR1 and CDR2 are LNHDA and SQIVND (reference sequence). The V end lost 7 bases, the J end lost 4 bases, and 19 bases lay between the germline ends. The CDR3 covers 15 residues. CDR3 DNA: TGTGCCAGTACCCCTACCACCGGGGACCCCTATGGCTACACCTTC. Its protein is CASTPTTGDPYGYTF.

This chain's CDR3 is CASSSDRSRFNYGYTF. Here the CDR3 DNA reads TGTGCCAGCAGTTCTGACAGGAGCCGTTTCAACTATGGCTACACCTTC. V and J are TRBV28 and TRBJ1-2; D possibly corresponds to TRBD1 (6 bases). This CDR3 is 16 amino acids long. Germline CDR1 and CDR2: MDHEN and SYDVKM. Trimming left V 4 bases short and J 2 bases short, with 17 bases between.

The J gene is TRBJ1-1, the V gene TRBV19; D is unresolved. Germline-derived CDR1 and CDR2 are LNHDA and SQIVND (reference sequence). This CDR3 spans 13 amino acids. Trimming took 5 bases from V and 7 from J, leaving 14 bases between them. The CDR3 DNA reads as TGTGCCAGTAGTTTAATCGGTCTGAGTGAAGCTTTCTTT. Its protein is CASSLIGLSEAFF.

V usage is TRBV7-9 and J usage is TRBJ2-1; TRBD2 is a possible D gene (5 bases). The V and J ends lost 1 base and 4 bases respectively, with 14 bases between them. The CDR3 spans 16 residues. Germline CDR1 SEHNR, CDR2 FQNEAQ (reference sequence). CDR3 sequence: CASSLGGNPGYNEQFF. In DNA, the CDR3 is TGTGCCAGCAGCTTAGGAGGCAATCCGGGGTACAATGAGCAGTTCTTC.

The chain combines TRBV3-1 (or the pseudogene TRBV3-2) with TRBJ2-3; D possibly corresponds to TRBD2 (7 bases). Looked up from germline, CDR1 is LGHDT and CDR2 is YNNKEL (reference sequence). The V gene lost 4 bases and the J gene lost 3 bases, with 14 bases spanning the gap. The CDR3 covers 15 residues. In nucleotides, the CDR3 is TGTGCCAGCAGCCCCTGGGGGCGGGGGACAGATACGCAGTATTTT. This encodes CASSPWGRGTDTQYF.

As DNA, the CDR3 is TGTGCCAGCAGCCCAAGGACAGCGAACACTGAAGCTTTCTTT. Translated: CASSPRTANTEAFF. The chain employs TRBV11-2 and TRBJ1-1; maybe TRBD1 (6 bases). Germline CDR1 and CDR2: SGHAT and FQNNGV. V shed 5 bases and J shed 1 base, with 11 bases lying between them. This CDR3 contains 14 residues.

The chain couples TRBV6-5 to TRBJ1-5; D unclear. V was trimmed by 3 bases and J by 3 bases, leaving 9 bases between them. Germline CDR1 and CDR2: MNHEY and SVGAGI. The CDR3 is made up of 14 amino acids. The CDR3 region is CASSYSSSNQPQHF. CDR3 DNA sequence: TGTGCCAGCAGTTATAGCAGCTCCAATCAGCCCCAGCATTTT.

The V gene is TRBV28, the J gene TRBJ2-7, with no clear D. V was trimmed by 3 bases and J by 4 bases, leaving 10 bases between them. From germline, CDR1 is MDHEN and CDR2 SYDVKM. The CDR3 has 13 residues. The CDR3 protein is CASSFRQAYEQYF. The CDR3 coding sequence is TGTGCCAGCAGTTTCCGGCAGGCATACGAGCAGTACTTC.

This chain connects TRBV6-5 to TRBJ1-1; a weak D match, TRBD1 (6 bases). This CDR3 is 15 amino acids long. Germline assignment: CDR1 MNHEY and CDR2 SVGAGI. V was clipped by 2 bases and J by 3 bases, with 13 bases between them. This CDR3 reads CASSYDTAGDTEAFF. CDR3 DNA: TGTGCCAGCAGTTACGACACTGCAGGGGACACTGAAGCTTTCTTT.

The chain carries TRBV7-2 and TRBJ1-3; D remains unclear. Germline V gene data show CDR1 as SGHTA and CDR2 as FQGNSA. The CDR3 covers 12 residues. Trimming shortened V by 1 base and J by 5 bases, and 3 bases separated the two germline ends. In DNA, the CDR3 is TGTGCCAGCAGCTTAGTTCGAAACACCATATATTTT. Amino acid sequence: CASSLVRNTIYF.

This rearrangement joins TRBV7-9 to TRBJ1-1, with D perhaps matching TRBD1 (6 bases). Germline CDR1 reads SEHNR; CDR2 reads FQNEAQ (reference sequence). The CDR3 runs 16 residues. Trimming stripped 1 base from V and 3 bases from J, with 15 bases between. The CDR3 loop is CASSLGAIQGYTEAFF. For the CDR3, the DNA is TGTGCCAGCAGCTTAGGAGCAATCCAGGGGTACACTGAAGCTTTCTTT.

The chain links TRBV6-5 to TRBJ1-2, with D possibly being TRBD1 (5 bases). Per the germline V gene, CDR1 is MNHEY and CDR2 is SVGAGI. The CDR3 runs 12 residues. V dropped 10 bases and J dropped 4 bases, with 13 bases sitting between them. In DNA form, the CDR3 reads TGTGCCACCGGGGGGGTCGGCTATGGCTACACCTTC. Its protein is CATGGVGYGYTF.

The chain carries TRBV19 and TRBJ2-2; 9 bases map to TRBD1. In germline, CDR1 is LNHDA, CDR2 SQIVND (reference sequence). The CDR3 is 14 amino acids. The V segment lost 7 bases and the J segment 5 bases; nucleotides outside the gene matches: 5. In DNA form, the CDR3 reads TGTGCCAGTACTAGGACAGGGGTGACCGGGGAGCTGTTTTTT. Its translation: CASTRTGVTGELFF.